The present T cell receptor beta chain was sequenced within a study of regulatory T cells in long-lasting Graves disease. Study at large: Recently diagnosed Graves' patients had received antithyroid drugs for under 3 months.

As to time point: newly diagnosed GD, antithyroid drugs for less than 3 months. RNA isolated from PBMCs was used to make the TCR library. Patients with Graves' disease were diagnosed by American Thyroid Association guidelines. At least ten counts were recorded for this clonotype. This CDR3 is 15 amino acids long. CDR1 and CDR2 from the germline V gene are LGHDT and YNNKEL (reference sequence). The junction had 3 bases not matched to a gene; V was cut back by 4 bases and J by 0 bases. The TCR beta library used iRepertoire HTBI primers with Arm-PCR amplification of CDR3. A single record per CDR3 protein comes from TCRdb applying MiXCR to the multiplex PCR reads. This table has 360,000 or so distinct CDR3 sequences, about 17% appearing once. These data also featured in a second study, about T cells in Graves' hyperthyroidism and ophthalmopathy. That work states: Most clonotypes expanded in thyroid above 0.001 were likewise present in blood.

The chain has TRBV3-1 and TRBJ2-1, with 7 bases lining up with TRBD2. The specimen comprised peripheral blood mononuclear cells (PBMCs), sampled at new diagnosis, from a patient treated with antithyroid drugs. This receptor was identified in a young woman with Graves disease. The DNA of the CDR3 is TGTGCCAGCAGCCCGAGCGGGGACTCCTACAATGAGCAGTTCTTC. This sequence encodes CASSPSGDSYNEQFF.